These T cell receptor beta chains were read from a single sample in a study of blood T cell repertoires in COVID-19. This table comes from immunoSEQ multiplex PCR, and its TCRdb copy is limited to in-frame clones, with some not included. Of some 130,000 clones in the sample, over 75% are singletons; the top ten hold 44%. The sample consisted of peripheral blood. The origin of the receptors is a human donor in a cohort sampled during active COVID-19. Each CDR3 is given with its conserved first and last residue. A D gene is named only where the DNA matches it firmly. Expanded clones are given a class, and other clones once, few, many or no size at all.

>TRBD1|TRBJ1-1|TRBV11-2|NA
CASSLGQGRRAFF
TGTGCCAGCAGCTTGGGACAGGGAAGGAGGGCTTTCTTT
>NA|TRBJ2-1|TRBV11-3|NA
CASSLDWQAYNEQFF
TGTGCCAGCAGCTTAGATTGGCAGGCCTACAATGAGCAGTTCTTC
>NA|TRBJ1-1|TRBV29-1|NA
CSVRIQPTGNTEAFF
TGCAGCGTTCGAATCCAGCCAACAGGGAACACTGAAGCTTTCTTT
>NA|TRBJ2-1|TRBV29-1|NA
CSVEVVGLYYNEQFF
TGCAGCGTTGAAGTAGTGGGGCTTTACTACAATGAGCAGTTCTTC
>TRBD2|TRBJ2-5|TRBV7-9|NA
CASSRGLAGIQETQYF
TGTGCCAGCAGCCGCGGACTAGCGGGAATTCAAGAGACCCAGTACTTC
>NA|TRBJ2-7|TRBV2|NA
CASKGGVISYEQYF
TGTGCCAGCAAAGGGGGGGTAATCTCCTACGAGCAGTACTTC
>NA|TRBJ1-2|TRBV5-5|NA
CASRLGLNYGYTF
TGTGCCAGCAGATTAGGACTCAACTATGGCTACACCTTC
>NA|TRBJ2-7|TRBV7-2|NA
CASLEGGGPSYEQYF
TGTGCCAGCCTGGAGGGCGGGGGCCCAAGCTACGAGCAGTACTTC
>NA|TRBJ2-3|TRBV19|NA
CASSIVTGDTQYF
TGTGCCAGTAGTATAGTGACGGGAGATACGCAGTATTTT
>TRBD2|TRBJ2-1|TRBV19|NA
CASTVAGGPYEQFF
TGTGCCAGTACGGTCGCGGGAGGGCCCTATGAGCAGTTCTTC
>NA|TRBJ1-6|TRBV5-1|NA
CASSPSTANNSPLHF
TGCGCCAGCAGCCCGTCGACAGCTAATAATTCACCCCTCCACTTT
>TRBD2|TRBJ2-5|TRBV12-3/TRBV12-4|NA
CASSLRLAGTQYF
TGTGCCAGCAGTTTAAGACTAGCGGGGACCCAGTACTTC
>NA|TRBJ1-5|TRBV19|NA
CASSKDSDQPQHF
TGTGCCAGTAGTAAGGACAGTGATCAGCCCCAGCATTTT
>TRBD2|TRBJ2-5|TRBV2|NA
CASSAGGEETQYF
TGTGCCAGCAGTGCGGGGGGAGAAGAGACCCAGTACTTC
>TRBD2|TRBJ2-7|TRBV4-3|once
CASSQDGGESSYEQYF
TGCGCCAGCAGCCAAGACGGGGGGGAGAGCTCCTACGAGCAGTACTTC
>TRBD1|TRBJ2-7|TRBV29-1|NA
CSVRDRGLGEQYF
TGCAGCGTCCGGGACAGGGGGCTTGGAGAGCAGTACTTC
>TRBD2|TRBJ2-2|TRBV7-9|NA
CASSLELAVNTGELFF
TGTGCCAGCAGCTTAGAACTAGCGGTGAACACCGGGGAGCTGTTTTTT
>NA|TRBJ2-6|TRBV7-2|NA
CASSHAGAGGANVLTF
TGTGCCAGCAGCCACGCGGGGGCTGGCGGGGCCAACGTCCTGACTTTC
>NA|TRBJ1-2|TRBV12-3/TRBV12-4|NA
CASSSGGPGGYTF
TGTGCCAGCAGCTCCGGGGGGCCCGGTGGCTACACCTTC
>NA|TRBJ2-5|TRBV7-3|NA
CASSPQETQYF
TGTGCCAGCAGCCCGCAAGAGACCCAGTACTTC
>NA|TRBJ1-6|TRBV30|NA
CAWKRQGNSPLHF
TGTGCCTGGAAAAGGCAGGGAAATTCACCCCTCCACTTT
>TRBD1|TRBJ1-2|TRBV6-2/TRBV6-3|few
CASSYSRGGSVYGYTF
TGTGCCAGCAGTTACTCGAGAGGGGGCAGTGTCTATGGCTACACCTTC
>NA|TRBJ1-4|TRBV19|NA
CASSMGGGATNEKLFF
TGTGCCAGTAGTATGGGAGGGGGTGCAACTAATGAAAAACTGTTTTTT
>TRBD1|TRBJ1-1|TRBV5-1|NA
CASSPGQGRHTEAFF
TGCGCCAGCAGCCCAGGACAGGGTCGGCACACTGAAGCTTTCTTT
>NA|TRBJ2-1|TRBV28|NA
CASNEGGSYNEQFF
TGTGCCAGCAACGAGGGAGGATCCTACAATGAGCAGTTCTTC
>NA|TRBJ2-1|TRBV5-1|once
CASSSGLNYNEQFF
TGCGCCAGCAGCTCGGGACTTAACTACAATGAGCAGTTCTTC
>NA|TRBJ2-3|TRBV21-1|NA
CASSGTGLRTGAEDTQYF
TGTGCCAGCAGCGGAACTGGTCTCCGGACAGGTGCTGAAGATACGCAGTATTTT
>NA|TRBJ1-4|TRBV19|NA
CASSMLRGHEKLFF
TGTGCCAGTAGTATGTTGCGGGGGCACGAAAAACTGTTTTTT
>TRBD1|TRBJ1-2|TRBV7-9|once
CASSPRQGDGYTF
TGTGCCAGCAGCCCTCGACAGGGGGATGGCTACACCTTC
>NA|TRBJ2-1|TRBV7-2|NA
CASRPTGLSSYNEQFF
TGTGCCAGCAGACCGACAGGACTGAGCTCCTACAATGAGCAGTTCTTC
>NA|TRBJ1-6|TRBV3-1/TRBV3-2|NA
CASTYDKMGSPLHF
TGTGCCAGCACCTACGACAAAATGGGTTCACCCCTCCACTTT